The 5 T cell receptor beta chains presented below share a single source sample, sequenced in a study of PD-1 blockade in classical Hodgkin lymphoma. Clones were sequenced by immunoSEQ multiplex PCR, and TCRdb holds only the in-frame ones, with some missing. The sample shows 95,000 to 100,000 clones, more than 85% of them seen only once. Relapses following autologous stem cell transplantation were seen in all patients, with brentuximab vedotin exposure varying. The input for sequencing was peripheral blood mononuclear cells (PBMCs), taken before the second cycle of nivolumab. Receptors were obtained from a human donor with classical Hodgkin lymphoma.

This chain links TRBV21-1 with TRBJ2-7; the table's D gene call, TRBD2, was not cross checked with the DNA. TRBV21-1 is a listed pseudogene. The CDR3 totals 12 residues. This CDR3 is CASSFPLDEQYF. The CDR3 nucleotides are TGTGCCAGCAGCTTTCCCCTTGACGAGCAGTACTTC.

The CDR3 nucleotides read TGTGCCAGCAGCGTGGAGATTTCTAGCGGGGGGGCGAATGAGCAGTTCTTC. Protein sequence: CASSVEISSGGANEQFF. This chain connects TRBV9 to TRBJ2-1; the match to TRBD2 covers 12 bases. The CDR3 spans 17 residues. V lost 2 bases, J lost 7 bases, and 10 bases stayed unmatched. Germline values: CDR1 SGDLS, CDR2 YYNGEE.

V is TRBV19 and J is TRBJ1-3; 7 nucleotides agree with TRBD1. Per the germline V gene, CDR1 is LNHDA and CDR2 is SQIVND (reference sequence). The length of the CDR3 is 14 residues. V lost 11 bases to trimming and J lost 2 bases; unmatched junction nucleotides: 9. The DNA of the CDR3 is TGTGCCTCAACAGGGGTCGCAGCTGGAAACACCATATATTTT. Protein product: CASTGVAAGNTIYF.

V usage is TRBV5-4 and J usage is TRBJ1-4; no clear D gene. Germline V CDR1 and CDR2: SGHNT, YYREEE (reference sequence). The CDR3 has 15 residues. Deletions cut 4 bases from V and 0 bases from J, with 10 bases between. CDR3 nucleotides: TGTGCCAGCAGCCCCGGCGGGCCAACTAATGAAAAACTGTTTTTT. Its protein is CASSPGGPTNEKLFF.

The genes are TRBV19 and TRBJ2-1; D is unresolved. The CDR3 runs to 16 residues. Trimming stripped 4 bases from V and 6 bases from J, with 19 bases between. CDR1 LNHDA and CDR2 SQIVND come from the germline V gene (reference sequence). CDR3 nucleotides: TGTGCCAGTAGTACCTTTAGACTCGCTATGGGCAATGAGCAGTTCTTC. Amino acids: CASSTFRLAMGNEQFF.